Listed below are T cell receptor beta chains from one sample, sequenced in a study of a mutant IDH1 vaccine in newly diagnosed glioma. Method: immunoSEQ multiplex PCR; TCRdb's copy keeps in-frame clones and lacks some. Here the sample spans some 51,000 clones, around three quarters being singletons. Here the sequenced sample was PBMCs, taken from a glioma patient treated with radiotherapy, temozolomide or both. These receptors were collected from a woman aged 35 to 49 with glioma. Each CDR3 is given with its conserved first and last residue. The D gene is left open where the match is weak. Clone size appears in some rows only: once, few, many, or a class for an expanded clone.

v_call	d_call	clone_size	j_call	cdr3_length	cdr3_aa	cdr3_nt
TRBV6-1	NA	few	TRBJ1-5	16	CASSEELAAGPGAQHF	TGTGCCAGCAGTGAAGAATTAGCGGCAGGTCCGGGGGCCCAGCATTTT
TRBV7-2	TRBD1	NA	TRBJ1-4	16	CASSQSLTGGGEKLFF	TGTGCCAGCAGCCAGTCCTTAACAGGGGGAGGAGAAAAACTGTTTTTT
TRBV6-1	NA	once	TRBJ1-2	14	CASSDFTGSLGYTF	TGTGCCAGCAGTGACTTCACAGGGAGCCTTGGCTACACCTTC
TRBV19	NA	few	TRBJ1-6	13	CASKSGYNSPLHF	TGTGCCAGTAAGTCAGGCTATAATTCACCCCTCCACTTT
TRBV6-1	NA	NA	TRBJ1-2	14	CAGGGSSRNYGYTF	TGTGCCGGAGGGGGGTCTTCCCGAAACTATGGCTACACCTTC
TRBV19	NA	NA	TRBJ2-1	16	CASSIGRGASYNEQFF	TGTGCCAGTAGTATAGGACGCGGGGCGTCCTACAATGAGCAGTTCTTC
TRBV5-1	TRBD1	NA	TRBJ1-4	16	CASSSGTGTTNEKLFF	TGCGCCAGCAGCTCCGGGACAGGAACAACTAATGAAAAACTGTTTTTT
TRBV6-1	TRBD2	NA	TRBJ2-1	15	CASSERGGVDNEQFF	TGTGCCAGCAGTGAACGGGGGGGGGTAGACAATGAGCAGTTCTTC
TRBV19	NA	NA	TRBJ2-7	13	CASSIRLFYEQYF	TGTGCCAGTAGTATCAGACTGTTCTACGAGCAGTACTTC
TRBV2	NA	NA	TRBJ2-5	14	CASSVEGAGETQYF	TGTGCCAGCAGTGTGGAGGGGGCGGGGGAGACCCAGTACTTC
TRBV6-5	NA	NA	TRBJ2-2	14	CASTRGVNTGELFF	TGTGCCAGCACGCGAGGAGTGAACACCGGGGAGCTGTTTTTT
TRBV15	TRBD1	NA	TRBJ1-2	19	CATSRSAGTGYGANYGYTF	TGTGCCACCAGCAGGAGCGCAGGGACAGGGTACGGAGCTAACTATGGCTACACCTTC
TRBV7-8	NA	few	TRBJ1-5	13	CASGDRPNQPQHF	TGTGCCAGCGGCGACAGGCCTAATCAGCCCCAGCATTTT
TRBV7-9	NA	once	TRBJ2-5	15	CASSLVGATQGTQYF	TGTGCCAGCAGCTTAGTTGGGGCGACACAAGGGACCCAGTACTTC
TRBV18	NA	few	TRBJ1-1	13	CASSSEMNTEAFF	TGTGCCAGCTCGTCGGAAATGAACACTGAAGCTTTCTTT
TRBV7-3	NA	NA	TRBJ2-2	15	CASSLMVGNTGELFF	TGTGCCAGCAGCTTAATGGTCGGGAACACCGGGGAGCTGTTTTTT
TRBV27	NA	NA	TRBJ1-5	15	CASSMFAGDVQPQHF	TGTGCCAGCAGTATGTTCGCAGGGGATGTACAGCCCCAGCATTTT
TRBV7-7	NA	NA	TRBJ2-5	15	CASSSSPGGQETQYF	TGTGCTAGCAGCTCCTCTCCCGGGGGCCAAGAGACCCAGTACTTC
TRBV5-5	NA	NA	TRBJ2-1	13	CASSRLVTDEQFF	TGTGCCAGCAGCAGACTAGTAACCGATGAGCAGTTCTTC
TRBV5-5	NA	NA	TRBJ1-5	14	CASSLAGGNQPQHF	TGTGCCAGCAGCTTGGCAGGGGGCAATCAGCCCCAGCATTTT
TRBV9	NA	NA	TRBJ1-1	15	CASSVATGANTEAFF	TGTGCCAGCAGCGTAGCTACTGGGGCCAACACTGAAGCTTTCTTT
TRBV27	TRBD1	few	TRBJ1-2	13	CASSLESGGGYTF	TGTGCCAGCAGTTTAGAGTCAGGGGGGGGCTACACCTTC
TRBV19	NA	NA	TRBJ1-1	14	CASSILPGRPEAFF	TGTGCCAGTAGTATATTACCAGGGCGGCCTGAAGCTTTCTTT
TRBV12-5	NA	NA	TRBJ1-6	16	CASGLVLNLALEALHF	TGTGCTAGTGGTTTGGTACTTAATCTGGCCCTCGAGGCCCTCCACTTT
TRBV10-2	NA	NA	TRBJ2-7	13	CASSFSGALEQYF	TGCGCCAGCAGTTTCAGCGGCGCCTTGGAGCAGTACTTC
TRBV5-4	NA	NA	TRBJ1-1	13	CASSSQPAQGAFF	TGTGCCAGCAGCTCGCAGCCAGCCCAGGGAGCTTTCTTT
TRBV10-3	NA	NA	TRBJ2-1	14	CAIKDRDSYNEQFF	TGTGCCATAAAGGACAGAGACTCCTACAATGAGCAGTTCTTC
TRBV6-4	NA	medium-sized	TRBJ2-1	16	CASSDSGRGDHNEQFF	TGTGCCAGCAGTGACTCGGGCAGGGGGGACCACAATGAGCAGTTCTTC
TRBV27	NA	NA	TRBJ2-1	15	CASSLYRDFYNEQFF	TGTGCCAGCAGTTTATACCGGGACTTCTACAATGAGCAGTTCTTC
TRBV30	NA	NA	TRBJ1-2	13	CAWSGGVDYGYTF	TGTGCCTGGAGCGGGGGTGTGGACTATGGCTACACCTTC
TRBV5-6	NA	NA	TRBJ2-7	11	CASSFLVEQYF	TGTGCCAGCAGCTTTTTAGTCGAGCAGTACTTC
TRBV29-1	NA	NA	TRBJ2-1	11	CAGGGYNEQFF	TGTGCAGGGGGGGGATACAATGAGCAGTTCTTC
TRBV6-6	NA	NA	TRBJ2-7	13	CASRGPASYEQYF	TGTGCCAGCCGCGGGCCGGCTTCCTACGAGCAGTACTTC
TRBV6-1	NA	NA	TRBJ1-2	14	CASRFTQSNYGYTF	TGTGCCAGCCGTTTTACCCAGAGCAACTATGGCTACACCTTC
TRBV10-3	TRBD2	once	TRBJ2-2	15	CAISITSGGTGELFF	TGTGCCATCAGTATCACTAGCGGGGGTACCGGGGAGCTGTTTTTT
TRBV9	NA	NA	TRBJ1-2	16	CASSASRSAPYYGYTF	TGTGCCAGCAGCGCCTCCCGGAGTGCCCCTTACTATGGCTACACCTTC
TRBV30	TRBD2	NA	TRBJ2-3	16	CAWSLGLAVLTDTQYF	TGTGCCTGGAGCCTTGGACTAGCGGTGCTCACAGATACGCAGTATTTT
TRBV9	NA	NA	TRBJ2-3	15	CASSVGADSTDTQYF	TGTGCCAGCAGCGTTGGAGCGGATAGCACAGATACGCAGTATTTT
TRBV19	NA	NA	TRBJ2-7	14	CASGAGINAGEQYF	TGTGCCAGTGGGGCGGGAATCAATGCCGGAGAGCAGTACTTC
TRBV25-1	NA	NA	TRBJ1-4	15	CASSEPLGGGEKLFF	TGTGCCAGCAGTGAACCCCTGGGGGGAGGTGAAAAACTGTTTTTT
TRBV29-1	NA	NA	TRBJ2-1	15	CSVEGDPLSYNEQFF	TGCAGCGTTGAAGGAGACCCCTTATCCTACAATGAGCAGTTCTTC
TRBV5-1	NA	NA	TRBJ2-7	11	CASSSSYEQYF	TGCGCCAGCAGCTCCTCTTACGAGCAGTACTTC
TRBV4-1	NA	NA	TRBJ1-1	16	CASSQLPRPRVAEAFF	TGCGCCAGCAGCCAATTGCCCAGGCCCCGGGTGGCTGAAGCTTTCTTT
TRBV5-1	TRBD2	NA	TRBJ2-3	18	CASSSIGNSGGASDTQYF	TGCGCCAGCAGCTCGATTGGGAATAGCGGGGGGGCGTCAGATACGCAGTATTTT
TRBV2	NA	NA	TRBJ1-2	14	CASSKQSGNYGYTF	TGTGCCAGCAGCAAACAAAGTGGCAACTATGGCTACACCTTC
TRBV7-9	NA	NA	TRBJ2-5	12	CASSVSPETQYF	TGTGCCAGCAGCGTCTCGCCAGAGACCCAGTACTTC
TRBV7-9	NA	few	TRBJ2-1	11	CASSSEGEQFF	TGTGCCAGCAGCTCCGAGGGTGAGCAGTTCTTC
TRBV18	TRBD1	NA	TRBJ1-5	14	CASSPTGGGQPQHF	TGTGCCAGCTCACCTACAGGGGGCGGTCAGCCCCAGCATTTT
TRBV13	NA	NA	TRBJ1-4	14	CASSLDSDNEKLFF	TGTGCCAGCAGCTTAGACAGTGATAATGAAAAACTGTTTTTT
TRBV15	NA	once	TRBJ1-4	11	CATSRYEKLFF	TGTGCCACCAGCAGGTACGAAAAACTGTTTTTT
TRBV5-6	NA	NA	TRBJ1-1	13	CASSRDRYTEAFF	TGTGCCAGCAGCCGCGACAGATACACTGAAGCTTTCTTT